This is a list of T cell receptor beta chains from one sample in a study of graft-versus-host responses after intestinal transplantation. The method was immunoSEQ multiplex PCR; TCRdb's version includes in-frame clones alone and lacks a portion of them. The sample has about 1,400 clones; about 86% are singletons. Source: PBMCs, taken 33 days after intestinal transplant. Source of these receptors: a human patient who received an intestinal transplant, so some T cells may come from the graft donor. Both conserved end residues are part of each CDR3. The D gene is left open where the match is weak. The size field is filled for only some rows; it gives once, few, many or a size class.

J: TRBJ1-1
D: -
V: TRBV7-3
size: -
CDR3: CASSLRAGYTEAFF
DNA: TGTGCCAGCAGCTTACGGGCAGGGTACACTGAAGCTTTCTTT

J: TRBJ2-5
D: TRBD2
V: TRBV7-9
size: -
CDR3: CASSLAQGLAGGQETQYF
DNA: TGTGCCAGCAGCTTAGCGCAAGGGCTAGCGGGAGGCCAAGAGACCCAGTACTTC

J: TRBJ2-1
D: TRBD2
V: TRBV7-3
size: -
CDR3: CASSQVAGYNEQFF
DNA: TGTGCCAGCAGCCAGGTAGCGGGCTACAATGAGCAGTTCTTC

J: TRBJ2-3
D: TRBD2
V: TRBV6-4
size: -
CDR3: CASSEELAGADTQYF
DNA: TGTGCCAGCAGTGAAGAACTAGCGGGAGCAGATACGCAGTATTTT

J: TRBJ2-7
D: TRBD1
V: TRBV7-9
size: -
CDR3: CASSLDRGRTNEQYF
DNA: TGTGCCAGCAGCTTGGACAGGGGACGAACGAACGAGCAGTACTTC

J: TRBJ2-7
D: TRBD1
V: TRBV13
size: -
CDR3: CASRPNTGGAKNEQYF
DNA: TGTGCCAGCAGACCAAACACAGGGGGCGCGAAGAACGAGCAGTACTTC

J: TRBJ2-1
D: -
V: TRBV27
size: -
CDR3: CASSSPSAGQTNEQFF
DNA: TGTGCCAGCAGTTCTCCCTCAGCGGGACAAACCAATGAGCAGTTCTTC

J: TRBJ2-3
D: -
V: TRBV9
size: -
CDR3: CASSVSGNPTDTQYF
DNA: TGTGCCAGCAGCGTAAGTGGGAACCCCACAGATACGCAGTATTTT

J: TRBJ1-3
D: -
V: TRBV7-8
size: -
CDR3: CASRGEGGSGNTIYF
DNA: TGTGCCAGCCGCGGGGAGGGGGGGTCTGGAAACACCATATATTTT

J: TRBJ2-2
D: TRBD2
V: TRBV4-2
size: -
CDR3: CASSQGTSDTGELFF
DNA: TGTGCCAGCAGCCAAGGGACTAGCGACACCGGGGAGCTGTTTTTT

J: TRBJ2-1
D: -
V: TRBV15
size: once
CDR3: CATSRDTGGAYNEQFF
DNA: TGTGCCACCAGCAGAGATACGGGTGGCGCCTACAATGAGCAGTTCTTC

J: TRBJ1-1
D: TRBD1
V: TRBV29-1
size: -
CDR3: CSVVDRWPEAFF
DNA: TGCAGCGTTGTGGACAGGTGGCCTGAAGCTTTCTTT

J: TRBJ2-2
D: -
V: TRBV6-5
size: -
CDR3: CASSEAGTGELFF
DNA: TGTGCCAGCAGTGAAGCGGGCACCGGGGAGCTGTTTTTT

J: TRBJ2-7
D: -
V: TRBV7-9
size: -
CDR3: CASSLASGAVREQYF
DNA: TGTGCCAGCAGCTTAGCGTCAGGGGCGGTCCGCGAGCAGTACTTC

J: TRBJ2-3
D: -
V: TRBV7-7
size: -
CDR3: CASSSDSLTQYF
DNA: TGTGCTAGCAGCTCAGACTCCCTAACGCAGTATTTT

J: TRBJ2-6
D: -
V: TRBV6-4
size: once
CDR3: CASSEDSSGANVLTF
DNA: TGTGCCAGCAGCGAGGACAGCTCTGGGGCCAACGTCCTGACTTTC

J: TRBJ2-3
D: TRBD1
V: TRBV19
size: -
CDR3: CASSIRQGVTDTQYF
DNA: TGTGCCAGTAGTATCAGACAGGGGGTCACAGATACGCAGTATTTT

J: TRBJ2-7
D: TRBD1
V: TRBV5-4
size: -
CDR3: CASSQETGGSYEQYF
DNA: TGTGCCAGCAGCCAAGAGACAGGGGGCTCCTACGAGCAGTACTTC

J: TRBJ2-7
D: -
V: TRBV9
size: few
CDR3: CASSVGAGRSYEQYF
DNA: TGTGCCAGCAGCGTAGGGGCAGGTCGCTCCTACGAGCAGTACTTC

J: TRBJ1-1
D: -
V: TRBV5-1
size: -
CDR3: CASSLEASGAEAFF
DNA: TGCGCCAGCAGCTTGGAGGCCTCCGGGGCTGAAGCTTTCTTT

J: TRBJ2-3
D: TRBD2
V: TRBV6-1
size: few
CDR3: CASRGLAGGPDTQYF
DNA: TGTGCCAGCAGAGGACTAGCGGGGGGTCCAGATACGCAGTATTTT

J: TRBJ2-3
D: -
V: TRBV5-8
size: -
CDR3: CASSLLGSDTQYF
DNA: TGTGCCAGCAGCTTACTAGGTTCTGATACGCAGTATTTT

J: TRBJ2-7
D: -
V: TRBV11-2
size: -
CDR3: CASSPTAYEQYF
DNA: TGTGCCAGCAGCCCCACAGCCTACGAGCAGTACTTC

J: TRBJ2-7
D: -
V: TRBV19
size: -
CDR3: CASSISADYEQYF
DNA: TGTGCCAGTAGTATATCTGCCGACTACGAGCAGTACTTC

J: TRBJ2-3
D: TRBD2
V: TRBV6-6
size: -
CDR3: CASSSGRATDTQYF
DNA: TGTGCCAGCAGTAGCGGGAGGGCCACAGATACGCAGTATTTT

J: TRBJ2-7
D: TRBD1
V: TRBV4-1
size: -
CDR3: CASSQDRGPSYEQYF
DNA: TGTGCCAGCAGCCAAGATAGGGGGCCCTCCTACGAGCAGTACTTC

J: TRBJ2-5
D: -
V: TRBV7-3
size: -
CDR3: CASSPTGRGETQYF
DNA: TGTGCCAGCAGCCCGACAGGGAGGGGAGAGACCCAGTACTTC

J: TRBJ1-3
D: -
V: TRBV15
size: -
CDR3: CATSRNGGFFSGNTIYF
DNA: TGTGCCACCAGCAGAAATGGGGGATTCTTCTCTGGAAACACCATATATTTT

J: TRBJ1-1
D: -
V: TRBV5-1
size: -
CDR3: CASSITLNTEAFF
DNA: TGCGCCAGCAGCATAACACTGAACACTGAAGCTTTCTTT

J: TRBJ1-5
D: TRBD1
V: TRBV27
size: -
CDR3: CASNLTPPGQGISQPQHF
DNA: TGTGCCAGCAACCTCACTCCCCCCGGACAGGGCATAAGTCAGCCCCAGCATTTT

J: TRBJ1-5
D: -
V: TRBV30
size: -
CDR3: CAWGYMISPQHF
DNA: TGTGCCTGGGGTTATATGATTTCGCCCCAGCATTTT

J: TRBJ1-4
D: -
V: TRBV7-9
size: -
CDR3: CASSLDMGVNEKLFF
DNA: TGTGCCAGCAGCTTAGATATGGGTGTTAATGAAAAACTGTTTTTT

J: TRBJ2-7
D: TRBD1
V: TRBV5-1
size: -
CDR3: CASSSRDRGSYEQYF
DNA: TGTGCCAGCAGCTCCCGGGACAGGGGTTCCTACGAGCAGTACTTC

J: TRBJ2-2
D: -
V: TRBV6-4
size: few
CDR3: CASSDRENTGELFF
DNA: TGTGCCAGCAGTGATCGGGAGAACACCGGGGAGCTGTTTTTT

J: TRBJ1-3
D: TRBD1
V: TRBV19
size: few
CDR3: CASSISTGAEELNSGNTIYF
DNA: TGTGCCAGTAGTATTTCCACAGGGGCGGAAGAACTGAACTCTGGAAACACCATATATTTT

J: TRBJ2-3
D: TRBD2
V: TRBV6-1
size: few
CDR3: CASSEGGAGGADTQYF
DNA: TGTGCCAGCAGTGAAGGGGGAGCGGGGGGAGCAGATACGCAGTATTTT

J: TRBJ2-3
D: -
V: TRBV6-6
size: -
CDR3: CASSYSETDTQYF
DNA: TGTGCCAGCAGTTACTCCGAAACAGATACGCAGTATTTT

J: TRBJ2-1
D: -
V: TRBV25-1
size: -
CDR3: CASSDRDSLAEQFF
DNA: TGTGCCAGCAGTGATCGCGATTCTTTAGCTGAGCAGTTCTTC

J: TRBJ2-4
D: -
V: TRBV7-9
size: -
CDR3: CASSYGAKNIQYF
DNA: TGTGCCAGCAGCTATGGGGCCAAAAACATTCAGTACTTC

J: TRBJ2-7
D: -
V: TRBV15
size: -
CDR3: CATSRGGPIGIEQYF
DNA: TGTGCCACCAGCAGAGGTGGGCCTATAGGGATTGAGCAGTACTTC

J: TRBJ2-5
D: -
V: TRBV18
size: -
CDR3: CASSPRLDGETQYF
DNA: TGTGCCAGCTCACCACGACTAGATGGGGAGACCCAGTACTTC

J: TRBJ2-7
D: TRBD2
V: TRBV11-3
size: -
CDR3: CASSLFTSGRTYEQYF
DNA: TGTGCCAGCAGCTTATTTACTAGCGGGAGAACCTACGAGCAGTACTTC